These 21 T cell receptor beta chains share one sample of origin, sequenced in a study of cytomegalovirus exposure and HLA in healthy donors. The PCR ran on 60 Vbeta and 13 Jbeta primers. Assay: immunoSEQ multiplex PCR; the TCRdb copy retains only in-frame clones and omits some. The profile shows some 120,000 clones, about four fifths of them singletons. The material sequenced was PBMCs. These TCRs come from a woman between 45 and 65 years old in good health and CMV-seropositive.

The chain employs TRBV6-1 and TRBJ1-2; 9 bases fit TRBD1. Germline V gene lookup returns CDR1 MNHNS and CDR2 SASEGT. The CDR3 sequence is 15 residues long. V gave up 2 bases and J gave up 1 base; unmatched junction bases: 2. In DNA, the CDR3 is TGTGCCAGCAGTGAATGGGGACAGGGTAACTATGGCTACACCTTC. Protein product: CASSEWGQGNYGYTF.

The chain combines TRBV7-9 with TRBJ1-2; 10 bases map to TRBD1. The ends lost 1 base at V and 5 bases at J; junction bases unmatched: 7. Germline values: CDR1 SEHNR, CDR2 FQNEAQ (reference sequence). The CDR3 spans 16 residues. The chain's CDR3 is CASSLDKGQGFYGYTF. In DNA form, the CDR3 reads TGTGCCAGCAGCTTAGATAAGGGACAGGGGTTTTATGGCTACACCTTC.

V and J are TRBV19 and TRBJ1-2; no reliable D call. CDR1 is LNHDA, CDR2 SQIVND, per germline (reference sequence). The length of the CDR3 is 15 residues. Trimming removed 8 bases at V and 4 bases at J, with 20 bases between. CDR3 residues: CASLPPGKGFYGYTF. CDR3 DNA: TGTGCCAGTCTACCTCCGGGAAAAGGTTTCTATGGCTACACCTTC.

The chain uses TRBV5-6 and TRBJ1-5; the D gene is possibly TRBD1 (6 bases). CDR3 length: 15 amino acids. V lost 2 bases and J 5 bases, leaving 14 bases between the germline ends. Germline lookup yields CDR1 SGHDT and CDR2 YYEEEE. This chain's CDR3 is CASSFSPGADQPQHF. The DNA for the CDR3 is TGTGCCAGCAGCTTTTCCCCAGGGGCAGATCAGCCCCAGCATTTT.

J is TRBJ2-1 and V is TRBV6-6, with 11 nucleotides matching TRBD2. The CDR3 runs 16 residues. In germline, CDR1 is MNHNY, CDR2 SVGAGI (reference sequence). J was trimmed by 6 bases and V by 6 bases; bases with no gene match: 10. CDR3 sequence: CASRHTGTSGINEQFF. CDR3 DNA: TGTGCCAGCAGGCATACCGGGACTAGCGGTATCAATGAGCAGTTCTTC.

The J gene is TRBJ2-3, the V gene TRBV29-1, with D possibly being TRBD2 (5 bases). V was trimmed by 5 bases and J by 5 bases, leaving 11 bases between them. The CDR3 loop spans 12 amino acids. The germline CDR1 and CDR2 sequences are SQVTM and ANQGSEA. Here the CDR3 reads CSVLGVGDTQYF. DNA for the CDR3: TGCAGCGTTCTCGGGGTAGGAGATACGCAGTATTTT.

This clone showed up just a few times. The CDR3 nucleotides read TGTGCCAGCAGCAAAGCGGGGGGGTACGATACGCAGTATTTT. Translation: CASSKAGGYDTQYF. J is TRBJ2-3 and V is TRBV5-4; 10 bases fit TRBD2. CDR3 size: 14 residues. Germline loops: CDR1 SGHNT, CDR2 YYREEE (reference sequence). V lost 4 bases, J lost 6 bases, and 5 bases stayed unmatched.

The V gene is TRBV6-4, the J gene TRBJ2-3, with a possible D match to TRBD2 (5 bases). CDR1 and CDR2 (germline): MRHNA, SNTAGT. The CDR3 length is 13 residues. Trimming took off 6 bases at V and 6 bases at J, with 13 bases between the two ends. CDR3 sequence (DNA): TGTGCCAGCAGACGCACTAGTACCGATACGCAGTATTTT. Translating gives CASRRTSTDTQYF.

The V gene is TRBV19, the J gene TRBJ1-6, with 7 positions matching TRBD1. The CDR3 sequence is 16 residues long. In germline, CDR1 is LNHDA, CDR2 SQIVND (reference sequence). V was pared by 4 bases and J by 6 bases, with 9 bases of the junction left unmatched. DNA for the CDR3: TGTGCCAGTAGTACACTCCGGGACAGCTCTAATTCACCCCTCCACTTT. Translated, it gives CASSTLRDSSNSPLHF.

The chain links TRBV11-2 to TRBJ1-2; 8 bases are a match to TRBD1. The CDR3 extends over 15 amino acids. Germline V CDR1 and CDR2: SGHAT, FQNNGV. The V and J ends lost 0 bases and 5 bases, in that order; junction bases with no gene match: 5. CDR3 coding DNA: TGTGCCAGCAGCTTAGAGCCTACAGGGGGATATGGCTACACCTTC. Amino acids: CASSLEPTGGYGYTF.

This chain joins TRBV5-4 and TRBJ1-2, with 9 nucleotides matching TRBD1. Germline V gene lookup returns CDR1 SGHNT and CDR2 YYREEE (reference sequence). The CDR3 totals 12 residues. V shed 4 bases and J 8 bases; nucleotides not matched to a gene: 3. In nucleotides, the CDR3 is TGTGCCAGCAGCCCGGGACAGGGAGGCTACACCTTC. This encodes CASSPGQGGYTF.

This sequence joins TRBV11-2 and TRBJ1-5; 9 bases agree with TRBD1. Trimming cost V 5 bases and J 2 bases; bases outside gene matches: 4. CDR1 and CDR2 from the germline V gene are SGHAT and FQNNGV. This CDR3 is 15 amino acids long. The CDR3 loop reads CASSHRTGGNQPQHF. The DNA of the CDR3 is TGTGCCAGCAGCCACCGGACAGGGGGCAATCAGCCCCAGCATTTT.

The chain combines TRBV5-1 with TRBJ2-7, with TRBD1 matching over 10 bases. The CDR3 contains 14 residues. Germline V lookup: CDR1 SGHRS, CDR2 YFSETQ. Unmatched junction bases numbered 6, after V lost 4 bases and J lost 5 bases. The CDR3 nucleotides read TGCGCCAGCAGCCCCGGACAGGGGGGCGACGAGCAGTACTTC. It is translated as CASSPGQGGDEQYF.

The chain couples TRBV2 to TRBJ2-2, with D tentatively TRBD2 (6 bases). V shed 4 bases and J shed 5 bases, with 11 bases lying between them. Looked up from germline, CDR1 is SNHLY and CDR2 is FYNNEI. CDR3 length equals 14 residues. Here the CDR3 reads CASSGAGRTGELFF. The CDR3 DNA reads TGTGCCAGCAGTGGCGCGGGGCGGACCGGGGAGCTGTTTTTT.

The chain joins TRBV6-5 to TRBJ1-2; 9 nucleotides line up with TRBD1. The trim removed 6 bases at V and 7 bases at J, leaving 9 bases unmatched. The length of the CDR3 is 14 residues. Germline CDR1 is MNHEY and CDR2 is SVGAGI. The CDR3 nucleotides read TGTGCCAGCAGGGAAAACGGACAGGGGCTTGGCTACACCTTC. This translates into CASRENGQGLGYTF.

V and J are TRBV30 and TRBJ1-5; D perhaps matches TRBD1 (6 bases). The ends were cut back, 0 bases at V and 0 bases at J, with 15 bases in the middle. The CDR3 extends over 17 amino acids. Germline V gene data show CDR1 as GTSNPN and CDR2 as SVGIG (reference sequence). CDR3 loop: CAWSVTRTAYSNQPQHF. Here the CDR3 DNA reads TGTGCCTGGAGTGTAACCCGGACAGCTTATAGCAATCAGCCCCAGCATTTT.

With regard to this clone: One end of the junction does not line up with germline, which may come from a read error. This chain connects TRBV7-9 to TRBJ2-7, with a weak D call TRBD2 (6 bases). Per germline, CDR1 SEHNR and CDR2 FQNEAQ (reference sequence). The CDR3 sequence is 14 residues long. The CDR3 region has the DNA TGTTCCAGCAGCTTATCGGGGGTAACCTACGAGCAGTACTTC. It translates to CSSSLSGVTYEQYF.

The chain joins TRBV30 to TRBJ2-7; tentatively, D is TRBD2 (6 bases). Germline V CDR1 and CDR2: GTSNPN, SVGIG (reference sequence). This CDR3 has 14 amino acids. V dropped 2 bases and J dropped 0 bases, with 11 bases sitting between them. CDR3 nucleotides: TGTGCCTGGAGTCCCTGGGGGGACTCCTACGAGCAGTACTTC. This codes for CAWSPWGDSYEQYF.

The J gene is TRBJ1-5, the V gene TRBV19; perhaps TRBD1 as D (5 bases). V was clipped by 4 bases and J by 7 bases, with 17 bases between them. Germline-derived CDR1 and CDR2 are LNHDA and SQIVND (reference sequence). The CDR3 loop spans 15 amino acids. CDR3 nucleotide sequence: TGTGCCAGTAGTACGGACGCGGGGACCCGCCAGCCCCAGCATTTT. Protein: CASSTDAGTRQPQHF.

The genes are TRBV28 and TRBJ1-2; D might be TRBD1 (6 bases). Germline V gene sequence: CDR1 MDHEN, CDR2 SYDVKM. CDR3 length: 15 amino acids. V lost 2 bases, J lost 5 bases, and 15 bases lay in between. CDR3 sequence (DNA): TGTGCCAGCAGTTTAGGGGCAGGGGTTGGGTATGGCTACACCTTC. Its protein product is CASSLGAGVGYGYTF.

V and J are TRBV6-5 and TRBJ2-3, with TRBD2 as a possible D gene (5 bases). The germline gives CDR1 MNHEY, CDR2 SVGAGI. V was trimmed by 8 bases and J by 4 bases, leaving 16 bases between them. The CDR3 covers 14 residues. CDR3 residues: CASCRTGSSDTQYF. CDR3 coding DNA: TGTGCCAGCTGTCGTACGGGAAGCTCAGATACGCAGTATTTT.